The 25 T cell receptor beta chains below come from one sample, sequenced in a study of shared clonotypes between healthy human individuals. The table came from immunoSEQ multiplex PCR; TCRdb's copy has only in-frame clones and leaves some out. Among fewer than 3 million clones listed, roughly 90% were seen once. Specimen: naive CD4+ T cells from PBMCs. The sample's subset: CD45RA+ positively selected. The receptors were gathered from a man between 18 and 29 years old in good health. Some clones in this sample may be carry-over from other donors' samples.

The genes are TRBV5-1 and TRBJ1-1, with 7 nucleotides matching TRBD1. With V trimmed by 1 base and J by 0 bases, 9 bases remained unmatched. In germline, CDR1 is SGHRS, CDR2 YFSETQ. The CDR3 loop spans 17 amino acids. This CDR3 reads CASSLLQGPGVNTEAFF. The CDR3 DNA follows: TGCGCCAGCAGCTTGCTACAGGGGCCGGGGGTGAACACTGAAGCTTTCTTT.

A remark on this clone: Other DNA sequences in this sample translate to the same CDR3. This sequence joins TRBV7-3 and TRBJ2-5; 10 bases are a match to TRBD1. The CDR3 is 13 residues long. The germline CDR1 and CDR2 sequences are SGHTA and FQGTGA. Trimming removed 5 bases from V and 5 bases from J; junction bases left unmatched: 2. The CDR3: CASSRGQGETQYF. CDR3 bases: TGTGCCAGCAGCCGGGGACAGGGGGAGACCCAGTACTTC.

The chain uses TRBV6-5 and TRBJ2-5, with 8 nucleotides matching TRBD2. Germline assignment: CDR1 MNHEY and CDR2 SVGAGI. CDR3 length equals 15 residues. V lost 7 bases and J lost 5; bases outside the gene matches: 12. CDR3 sequence (DNA): TGTGCCAGCACCCTCAGCGGGAGAAGCGGGGAGACCCAGTACTTC. Amino acid sequence: CASTLSGRSGETQYF.

With respect to this clone: This specimen includes other DNA sequences encoding the same CDR3. V usage is TRBV4-3 and J usage is TRBJ2-6; no clear D gene. Germline CDR1 is LGHNA and CDR2 is YSLEER. This CDR3 is 16 amino acids long. The V end was cut by 0 bases, the J end by 1 base, with 7 bases between. For the CDR3, the DNA is TGCGCCAGCAGCCAAGATTTGGGGTCTGGGGCCAACGTCCTGACTTTC. The encoded protein is CASSQDLGSGANVLTF.

The J gene is TRBJ2-7, the V gene TRBV29-1; TRBD2 matches at 9 bases. Germline V lookup: CDR1 SQVTM, CDR2 ANQGSEA. CDR3 length equals 14 residues. V dropped 7 bases and J dropped 5; count of bases not matched to a gene: 12. CDR3 DNA sequence: TGCAGCGACGAGGGGTTTAGCGGGAGAAACGAGCAGTACTTC. This codes for CSDEGFSGRNEQYF.

The chain joins TRBV11-2 to TRBJ2-2; TRBD1 agrees at 9 bases. Germline CDR1 SGHAT, CDR2 FQNNGV. V gave up 4 bases and J gave up 7 bases; unmatched junction bases: 7. The CDR3 totals 15 residues. CDR3 region: CASSSTGGSVGELFF. As DNA, the CDR3 is TGTGCCAGCAGCTCCACAGGGGGCAGCGTCGGGGAGCTGTTTTTT. Based on the CDR3 plus reference TRBV11-2 and TRBJ2-2, the full variable domain is EAGVAQSPRYKIIEKRQSVAFWCNPISGHATLYWYQQILGQGPKLLIQFQNNGVVDDSQLPKDRFSAERLKGVDSTLKIQPAKLEDSAVYLCASSSTGGSVGELFFGEGSRLTVL.

V is TRBV18 and J is TRBJ1-5; D possibly corresponds to TRBD1 (5 bases). The CDR3 contains 15 residues. Germline V gene data show CDR1 as KGHSH and CDR2 as LQKENI. V was shortened by 4 bases and J by 6 bases, with 16 bases between the two germline ends. The CDR3 nucleotides read TGTGCCAGCTCACGAAGTGCGAGGGGTGGTCAGCCCCAGCATTTT. Its protein product is CASSRSARGGQPQHF.

A note on this clone: Other DNA sequences from this sample encode an identical CDR3 as well. The chain couples TRBV9 to TRBJ1-1; D might be TRBD1 (6 bases). The CDR3 runs to 14 residues. CDR1 and CDR2 from the germline V gene are SGDLS and YYNGEE. V lost 3 bases, J lost 1 base, and 10 bases lay in between. In nucleotides, the CDR3 is TGTGCCAGCAGCGAGACGGGACAGAACACTGAAGCTTTCTTT. Amino acids: CASSETGQNTEAFF.

The chain recombines TRBV5-1 with TRBJ2-3; TRBD1 aligns across 10 bases. Germline V gives CDR1 SGHRS, CDR2 YFSETQ. This CDR3 comprises 16 residues. The ends lost 0 bases at V and 4 bases at J; junction bases unmatched: 5. The chain's CDR3 is CASSLGSGTGADTQYF. DNA for the CDR3: TGCGCCAGCAGCTTGGGATCCGGGACAGGGGCAGATACGCAGTATTTT.

This clone is a singleton in its sample. The rearrangement uses TRBV7-2 and TRBJ2-2, with 7 bases fitting TRBD1. The CDR3 contains 15 residues. After removal of 5 bases from V and 5 bases from J, the junction contained 8 bases not matched to a gene. Germline lookup yields CDR1 SGHTA and CDR2 FQGNSA. Here the CDR3 reads CASSTSWDRTGELFF. The CDR3 nucleotides read TGTGCCAGCAGCACCTCTTGGGACAGAACCGGGGAGCTGTTTTTT.

CDR3 DNA: TGTGCCAGCAGCCTACGCCCGTCGGCAGATACGCAGTATTTT. The encoded protein is CASSLRPSADTQYF. The rearrangement links TRBV7-2 to TRBJ2-3; D not resolved. Germline CDR1 and CDR2: SGHTA and FQGNSA. The CDR3 totals 14 residues. V lost 5 bases to trimming and J lost 4 bases, with 13 bases between them. The variable domain in full, completed from reference TRBV7-2 and TRBJ2-3, reads GAGVSQSPSNKVTEKGKDVELRCDPISGHTALYWYRQSLGQGLEFLIYFQGNSAPDKSGLPSDRFSAERTGGSVSTLTIQRTQQEDSAVYLCASSLRPSADTQYFGPGTRLTVL.

This chain uses TRBV9 with TRBJ2-5, with 14 positions matching TRBD2. Germline trimming cut 3 bases from V and 4 bases from J; bases unmatched to any gene: 5. Germline assignment: CDR1 SGDLS and CDR2 YYNGEE. This CDR3 is 16 amino acids long. CDR3 nucleotide sequence: TGTGCCAGCAGCGGAGGGGGACTAGCGGGAGCAGAGACCCAGTACTTC. Protein sequence: CASSGGGLAGAETQYF.

A note on this clone: A read error may account for a junction end that differs from germline. V usage is TRBV28 and J usage is TRBJ2-1; 7 bases map to TRBD2. CDR1 and CDR2 from the germline V gene are MDHEN and SYDVKM. This CDR3 has 12 amino acids. The CDR3 nucleotides read TGTGCCAGCAGTTCCCCGACTAGCAAGGGGCTCTTC. Its protein product is CASSSPTSKGLF.

The rearrangement uses TRBV12-5 and TRBJ2-7; D perhaps matches TRBD1 (6 bases). From germline, CDR1 is LGHNT and CDR2 FRNRAP. The CDR3 is 13 residues long. The V and J ends lost 5 bases and 2 bases respectively, with 10 bases between them. CDR3: CASGRDTTYEQYF. DNA for the CDR3: TGTGCTAGTGGTCGGGACACAACCTACGAGCAGTACTTC.

With respect to this clone: One end of the junction varies from germline; a read error may be responsible. V is TRBV6-5 and J is TRBJ2-7; the D gene is possibly TRBD1 (6 bases). The CDR3 has 13 residues. Germline V gene lookup returns CDR1 MNHEY and CDR2 SVGAGI. The CDR3 sequence is CASSSRLTGTLVF. The CDR3 nucleotides read TGTGCCAGCAGTTCTCGCCTGACAGGCACATTAGTTTTC.

The chain recombines TRBV2 with TRBJ1-5, with D hard to call. V lost 7 bases to trimming and J lost 1 base, with 11 bases between them. From germline, CDR1 is SNHLY and CDR2 FYNNEI. This CDR3 contains 14 residues. Here the CDR3 reads CASNRKISNQPQHF. The CDR3 region has the DNA TGTGCCAGCAACAGAAAAATCAGCAATCAGCCCCAGCATTTT.

The chain is built from TRBV5-1 and TRBJ2-1; 10 bases are a match to TRBD2. CDR1 and CDR2 from the germline V gene are SGHRS and YFSETQ. This CDR3 is built from 15 residues. With V trimmed by 4 bases and J by 5 bases, 6 bases remained unmatched. CDR3 protein: CASSVLAGVNNEQFF. The CDR3 nucleotides read TGCGCCAGCAGCGTGCTAGCGGGAGTCAACAATGAGCAGTTCTTC.

The V and J genes are TRBV30 and TRBJ2-5; D possibly corresponds to TRBD1 (7 bases). CDR1 is GTSNPN, CDR2 SVGIG, per germline (reference sequence). The CDR3 length is 12 residues. V shed 7 bases and J shed 7 bases, with 16 bases lying between them. The CDR3 reads CAFEEGAATQYF. CDR3 nucleotides: TGTGCCTTCGAGGAGGGGGCGGCGACCCAGTACTTC.

This clone has just a few counts. V is TRBV15 and J is TRBJ2-1, with 7 bases lining up with TRBD2. The CDR3 consists of 16 residues. Trimming took 0 bases from V and 4 from J; bases not matched to a gene: 6. Per germline, CDR1 LNHNV and CDR2 YYDKDF (reference sequence). CDR3 amino acids: CATSRDVRDYYNEQFF. The CDR3 DNA sequence: TGTGCCACCAGCAGAGATGTACGGGACTATTACAATGAGCAGTTCTTC.

This clone was detected once. The V and J genes are TRBV7-2 and TRBJ2-7; D is unresolved. Looked up from germline, CDR1 is SGHTA and CDR2 is FQGNSA. The CDR3 length is 14 residues. Trimming removed 1 base at V and 6 bases at J, with 13 bases between. The CDR3 DNA sequence: TGTGCCAGCAGCTTAGAGTACTCTCTCGCCGAGCAGTACTTC. Protein sequence: CASSLEYSLAEQYF.

The chain couples TRBV30 to TRBJ1-3, with D possibly being TRBD1 (5 bases). The CDR3 covers 16 residues. CDR1 and CDR2 (germline): GTSNPN, SVGIG (reference sequence). The ends were cut back, 4 bases at V and 0 bases at J, with 16 bases in the middle. CDR3 loop: CAWTLGGAYSGNTIYF. The CDR3 nucleotides are TGTGCCTGGACTTTAGGAGGGGCTTACTCTGGAAACACCATATATTTT.

This chain joins TRBV11-2 and TRBJ2-1; no definite D call. The V gene lost 0 bases and the J gene lost 0 bases, with 6 bases spanning the gap. CDR1 is SGHAT, CDR2 FQNNGV, per germline. This CDR3 comprises 15 residues. The CDR3, as DNA: TGTGCCAGCAGCTTAGATTTCAGCTCCTACAATGAGCAGTTCTTC. Its protein is CASSLDFSSYNEQFF.

The V and J genes are TRBV18 and TRBJ1-2, with D tentatively TRBD1 (6 bases). V was clipped by 1 base and J by 6 bases, with 12 bases between them. The CDR3 covers 14 residues. The V gene's germline CDR1 is KGHSH and CDR2 LQKENI. The CDR3 sequence: CASSPRTQGDGYTF. CDR3 sequence (DNA): TGTGCCAGCTCACCACGGACACAGGGCGATGGCTACACCTTC.

V gene TRBV28 combines with J gene TRBJ2-2, with D tentatively TRBD2 (6 bases). The CDR3 has 14 amino acids. Trimming took 7 bases from V and 0 from J, leaving 9 bases between them. The germline V gene has CDR1 MDHEN and CDR2 SYDVKM. This CDR3 is CASTGGTNTGELFF. The CDR3 coding sequence is TGTGCCAGCACAGGCGGGACGAACACCGGGGAGCTGTTTTTT.

The chain employs TRBV4-2 and TRBJ2-1; D remains ambiguous. V dropped 2 bases and J dropped 9 bases, with 11 bases sitting between them. This CDR3 is 13 amino acids long. CDR1 is LGHNA and CDR2 is YNFKEQ in the germline V gene. The DNA of the CDR3 is TGTGCCAGCAGCCAAACCAGAGTCGGTGAGCAGTTCTTC. Its translation is CASSQTRVGEQFF.